The rows below give T cell receptor beta chains drawn from one sample of a study of blood T cell repertoires in COVID-19. Repertoires were generated with immunoSEQ multiplex PCR, while TCRdb's copy carries only in-frame clones and drops some. The table lists 70,000 to 100,000 clones, more than 80% of them singletons. The source material was peripheral blood. The source of these receptors is a man in his forties or fifties with COVID-19, enrolled during active disease. Both conserved end residues are trimmed from each CDR3. Size tells how often a clone was seen (once, few, many) or the class of an expanded clone, and some rows leave it out.

v_gene: TRBV5-5
abundance: .
j_gene: TRBJ2-3
CDR3aa: ASSLAGQGLWTDTQY

v_gene: TRBV19
abundance: .
j_gene: TRBJ1-3
CDR3aa: ASSRLDRGSGNTIY

v_gene: TRBV7-2
abundance: .
j_gene: TRBJ2-3
CDR3aa: ASSLSQGDTQY

v_gene: TRBV4-1
abundance: .
j_gene: TRBJ1-1
CDR3aa: ASSPRAQNTEAF

v_gene: TRBV19
abundance: once
j_gene: TRBJ2-2
CDR3aa: ASSLRRPGTGNTGELF

v_gene: TRBV19
abundance: .
j_gene: TRBJ1-1
CDR3aa: ASTPPAGRKRTEAF

v_gene: TRBV19
abundance: .
j_gene: TRBJ2-7
CDR3aa: ASGSSYEQY

v_gene: TRBV28
abundance: .
j_gene: TRBJ1-2
CDR3aa: ASTLTGGIGYT

v_gene: TRBV20-1
abundance: .
j_gene: TRBJ2-5
CDR3aa: SASPRGQRETQY

v_gene: TRBV29-1
abundance: once
j_gene: TRBJ1-2
CDR3aa: SVPSTLMDTGYT

v_gene: TRBV7-2
abundance: .
j_gene: TRBJ2-1
CDR3aa: ASSPISSYNEQF

v_gene: TRBV6-6
abundance: once
j_gene: TRBJ1-3
CDR3aa: ASSYSGGGPGNTIY

v_gene: TRBV5-5
abundance: .
j_gene: TRBJ1-3
CDR3aa: ASSLDRVVGGLSGNTIY

v_gene: TRBV28
abundance: .
j_gene: TRBJ2-7
CDR3aa: ASSPRRNRGQYEQY

v_gene: TRBV5-1
abundance: .
j_gene: TRBJ1-6
CDR3aa: ASSSKQGYNSPLH

v_gene: TRBV12-5
abundance: once
j_gene: TRBJ1-4
CDR3aa: ASGLVHLGATNEKLF

v_gene: TRBV24-1
abundance: .
j_gene: TRBJ2-5
CDR3aa: ATSDHLRTSGGPETQY

v_gene: TRBV7-9
abundance: .
j_gene: TRBJ1-4
CDR3aa: ASSFGGQGRIGSEKLF

v_gene: TRBV15
abundance: .
j_gene: TRBJ2-3
CDR3aa: ATSRAVDSIMAGATQY

v_gene: TRBV7-9
abundance: .
j_gene: TRBJ1-3
CDR3aa: ASSSGQGSWRGNTIY

v_gene: TRBV18
abundance: .
j_gene: TRBJ2-1
CDR3aa: ASSSIASSYNEQF

v_gene: TRBV7-9
abundance: .
j_gene: TRBJ1-1
CDR3aa: ASSLEVGGWTEAF

v_gene: TRBV19
abundance: .
j_gene: TRBJ1-6
CDR3aa: ASSIGRGGPLH

v_gene: TRBV11-2
abundance: once
j_gene: TRBJ2-3
CDR3aa: ASSLTGWQRGGTDTQY